This entry is about one TCR beta chain. The CDR3 is 17 amino acids. CDR1 and CDR2 (germline): SQVTM, ANQGSEA. Trimming cost V 1 base and J 4 bases; bases outside gene matches: 11. The sample originates from a study of sequential checkpoint blockade in melanoma. Turning to the study itself: Patients were randomized 1:1 to nivolumab-then-ipilimumab or ipilimumab-then-nivolumab first-line. Both treatment sequences were followed by maintenance nivolumab.

Treatment in this sample: randomized to nivolumab then ipilimumab (arm A) or the reverse (arm B). DNA-damaging chemotherapy had not been given to any patient beforehand. Live CD3+CD8+ CD19− CD56− cells were sorted from PBMCs. The repertoire was sequenced with immunoSEQ multiplex PCR; TCRdb's copy has only in-frame clones and lacks some. Among 9,500 to 12,000 clones listed, approximately 60% were seen once. V usage is TRBV29-1 and J usage is TRBJ2-1; 9 nucleotides align to TRBD1. The sample in question was CD8+ T cells sorted from blood (inferred from file names), obtained from a patient given nivolumab and ipilimumab in sequence. This receptor was taken from a human donor with melanoma. The CDR3 DNA reads TGCAGCGTTGAAGGACTCATCGACAGGGGGGTTTACAATGAGCAGTTCTTC. Translating gives CSVEGLIDRGVYNEQFF.